The 3 T cell receptor beta chains in this list originate from one sample, sequenced in a study of human T cells and chemical hapten exposure. This sample's time point: patch test 1, 2 weeks after DPC sensitization. As for treatment: therapeutic diphenylcyclopropenone sensitization with weekly scalp DPC. TCRdb re-derived calls from the RACE reads in MiXCR, one entry per CDR3 protein. The table records 75,000 to 100,000 distinct CDR3 sequences, under 15% of them present only once. Sequenced material: whole blood, taken in connection with sensitization to the hapten diphenylcyclopropenone (DPC). These receptor sequences come from a middle-aged woman with alopecia areata. Some clones in this sample may be carry-over from other donors' samples.

The gene calls are TRBV7-9 and TRBJ1-1; 7 nucleotides line up with TRBD1. Germline CDR1 reads SEHNR; CDR2 reads FQNEAQ (reference sequence). The CDR3 runs to 16 residues. The trim removed 8 bases at V and 3 bases at J, leaving 15 bases unmatched. CDR3 nucleotide sequence: TGTGCCAGCTCCCTCGACAGGGCCTCCAAGGACACTGAAGCTTTCTTT. It encodes CASSLDRASKDTEAFF.

This clonotype turned up a few times. The chain combines TRBV5-4 with TRBJ2-1; 9 positions match TRBD1. In germline, CDR1 is SGHNT, CDR2 YYREEE (reference sequence). CDR3 length equals 12 residues. The V and J ends lost 3 bases and 12 bases, in that order; junction bases with no gene match: 4. CDR3 DNA: TGTGCCAGCAGCTCCGACAGGGGGGGGCAGTTCTTC. Protein product: CASSSDRGGQFF.

The chain combines TRBV29-1 with TRBJ2-6; D may be TRBD1 (6 bases). The CDR3 has 15 amino acids. V lost 6 bases to trimming and J lost 2 bases, with 14 bases between them. Germline V gene lookup returns CDR1 SQVTM and CDR2 ANQGSEA. This CDR3 is CSVGHGSPGANVLTF. The DNA of the CDR3 is TGCAGCGTGGGACATGGGTCTCCTGGGGCCAACGTCCTGACTTTC.